The 4 T cell receptor beta chains presented below share a single source sample, sequenced in a study of T cell clones after liver transplantation. Only in-frame clones appear in the TCRdb table, and some are missing; sequencing was by immunoSEQ multiplex PCR. The data show under 20,000 clones, 80% to 90% seen once. The specimen comprised CD8+ T cells from blood, sampled about 46 months after liver transplant. These receptors came from a human patient who received a liver transplant. Some T cells may possibly be graft donor cells.

This clone has more than one count but fewer than ten. The rearrangement joins TRBV7-9 to TRBJ2-7; 8 bases align to TRBD2. J was trimmed by 0 bases and V by 1 base; bases with no gene match: 2. This CDR3 spans 15 amino acids. The germline CDR1 and CDR2 sequences are SEHNR and FQNEAQ (reference sequence). This CDR3 is CASSLVLAASYEQYF. Written as DNA, the CDR3 is TGTGCCAGCAGCTTAGTACTAGCGGCCTCCTACGAGCAGTACTTC.

The genes are TRBV29-1 and TRBJ1-2; D remains ambiguous. The CDR3 is made up of 16 amino acids. Looked up from germline, CDR1 is SQVTM and CDR2 is ANQGSEA. Deletions cut 6 bases from V and 2 bases from J, with 22 bases between. The CDR3 is CSVPVPYPEINYGYTF. The CDR3 DNA reads as TGCAGCGTCCCGGTACCCTACCCGGAGATAAACTATGGCTACACCTTC.

The J gene is TRBJ2-2, the V gene TRBV27, with 9 bases aligning to TRBD2. Looked up from germline, CDR1 is MNHEY and CDR2 is SMNVEV (reference sequence). The junction had 5 bases not matched to a gene; V was cut back by 6 bases and J by 3 bases. This CDR3 region has 15 residues. CDR3 loop: CASSRTSVYTGELFF. The CDR3 coding sequence is TGTGCCAGCAGCCGGACTAGCGTGTACACCGGGGAGCTGTTTTTT.

The CDR3 coding sequence is TGTGCCAGTAGCGTAGCGAGCAATCAGCCCCAGCATTTT. Amino acid sequence: CASSVASNQPQHF. This rearrangement joins TRBV19 to TRBJ1-5; the D is unclear. Germline-derived CDR1 and CDR2 are LNHDA and SQIVND (reference sequence). The CDR3 covers 13 residues. The V end was cut by 6 bases, the J end by 1 base, with 7 bases between.